This TCR beta chain stems from a study of OX40 agonist ivuxolimab in advanced cancers. Regarding this clone: Its specificity is unknown.

Trimming shortened V by 6 bases and J by 6 bases, and 12 bases separated the two germline ends. Germline assignment: CDR1 MNHEY and CDR2 SMNVEV (reference sequence). The CDR3 covers 12 residues. Regarding the study as a whole: Among the lowest peripheral clonal expansion occurred in 0.1-3.0 mg/kg partial responders.

TCRdb keeps only in-frame clones here, not all; method: immunoSEQ multiplex PCR. Among about 76,000 clones listed, 85% to 90% were seen once. The sequences come from CD4+ or CD8+ T cells sorted from blood, collected in a trial of the OX40 agonist ivuxolimab. The chain uses TRBV27 and TRBJ2-7; D unclear. The receptor was isolated from an adult with an advanced solid tumor such as melanoma, head and neck, liver or kidney cancer. The CDR3 is CASSSNLREQYF. CDR3 nucleotide sequence: TGTGCCAGCAGCTCAAATCTGCGCGAGCAGTACTTC.